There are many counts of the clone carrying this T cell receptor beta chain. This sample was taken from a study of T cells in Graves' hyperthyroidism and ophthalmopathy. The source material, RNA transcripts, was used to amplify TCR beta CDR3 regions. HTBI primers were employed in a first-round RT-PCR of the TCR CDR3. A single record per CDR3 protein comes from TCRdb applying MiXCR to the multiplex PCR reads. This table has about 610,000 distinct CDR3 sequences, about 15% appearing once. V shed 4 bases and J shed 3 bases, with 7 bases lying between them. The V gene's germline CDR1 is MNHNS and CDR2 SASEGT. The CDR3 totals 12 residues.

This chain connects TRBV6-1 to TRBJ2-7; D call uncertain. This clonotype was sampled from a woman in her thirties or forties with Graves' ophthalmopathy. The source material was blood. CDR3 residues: CASSVTVYEQYF. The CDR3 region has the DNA TGTGCCAGCAGTGTTACGGTCTACGAGCAGTACTTC.